This T cell receptor (beta chain) was profiled in a study of PD-1 blockade in classical Hodgkin lymphoma. The method was immunoSEQ multiplex PCR; TCRdb's version includes in-frame clones alone and lacks a portion of them. The repertoire holds about 21,000 clones, roughly 72% seen once, with approximately 5.8% in the top ten. Germline lookup yields CDR1 MNHEY and CDR2 SVGAGI. This CDR3 contains 14 residues. Trimming pared 2 bases from V and 4 bases from J, leaving 12 bases between. All patients relapsed after autologous stem cell transplantation, and brentuximab vedotin exposure varied. The best responses consisted of complete response, partial response or progressive disease.

Sequencing was performed on peripheral blood mononuclear cells (PBMCs), taken at baseline. This TCR derives from a human donor with classical Hodgkin lymphoma. This chain connects TRBV6-5 to TRBJ2-7; TRBD1 or TRBD2 may be the D gene (5 bases each). The CDR3 DNA follows: TGTGCCAGCAGTTACGGGGCTCGGGAATACGAGCAGTACTTC. Amino acids: CASSYGAREYEQYF.